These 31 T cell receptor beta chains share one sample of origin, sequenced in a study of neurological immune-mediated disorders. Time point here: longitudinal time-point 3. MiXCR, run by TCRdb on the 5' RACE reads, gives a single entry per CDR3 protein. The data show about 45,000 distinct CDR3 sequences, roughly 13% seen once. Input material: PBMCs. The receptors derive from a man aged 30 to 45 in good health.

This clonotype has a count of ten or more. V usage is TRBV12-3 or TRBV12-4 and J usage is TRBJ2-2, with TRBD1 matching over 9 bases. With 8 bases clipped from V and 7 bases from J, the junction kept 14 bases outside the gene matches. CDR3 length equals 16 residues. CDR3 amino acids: CASAVRRDRVVGELFF. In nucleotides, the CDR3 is TGTGCCAGCGCCGTCAGACGGGACAGGGTGGTCGGGGAGCTGTTTTTT.

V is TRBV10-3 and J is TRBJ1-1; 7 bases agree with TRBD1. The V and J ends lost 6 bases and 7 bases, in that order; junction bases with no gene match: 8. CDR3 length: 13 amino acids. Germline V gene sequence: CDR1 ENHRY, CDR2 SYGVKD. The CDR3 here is CAIRTGQLNEAFF. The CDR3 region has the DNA TGTGCCATCAGAACGGGACAGTTAAATGAAGCTTTCTTT.

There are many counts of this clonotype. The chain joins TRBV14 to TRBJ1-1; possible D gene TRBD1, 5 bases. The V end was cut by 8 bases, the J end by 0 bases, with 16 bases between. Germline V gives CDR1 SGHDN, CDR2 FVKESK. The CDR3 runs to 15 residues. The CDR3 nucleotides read TGTGCCAGCTCTAAACTCAGGGAAATGAACACTGAAGCTTTCTTT. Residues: CASSKLREMNTEAFF.

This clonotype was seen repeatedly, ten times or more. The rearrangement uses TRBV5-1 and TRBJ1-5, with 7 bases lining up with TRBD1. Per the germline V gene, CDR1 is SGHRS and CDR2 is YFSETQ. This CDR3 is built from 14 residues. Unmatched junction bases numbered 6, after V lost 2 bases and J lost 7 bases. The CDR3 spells CASSLGQDGQPQHF. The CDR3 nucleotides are TGCGCCAGCAGCTTAGGACAGGACGGGCAGCCCCAGCATTTT.

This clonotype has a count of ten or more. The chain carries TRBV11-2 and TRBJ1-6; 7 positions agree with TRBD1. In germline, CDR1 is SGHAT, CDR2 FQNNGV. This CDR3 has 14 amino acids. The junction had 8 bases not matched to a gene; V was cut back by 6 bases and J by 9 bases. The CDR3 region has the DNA TGTGCCAGCAGGAGACAGGGAGAGGGTTCACCCCTCCACTTT. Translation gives CASRRQGEGSPLHF.

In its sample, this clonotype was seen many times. The CDR3 region has the DNA TGTGCCAGCAGCCAACGACGCGTCCTCGGGGGCTACACCTTC. It specifies CASSQRRVLGGYTF. The chain combines TRBV14 with TRBJ1-2; D unclear. The CDR3 runs to 14 residues. Looked up from germline, CDR1 is SGHDN and CDR2 is FVKESK. V lost 2 bases, J lost 8 bases, and 15 bases lay in between.

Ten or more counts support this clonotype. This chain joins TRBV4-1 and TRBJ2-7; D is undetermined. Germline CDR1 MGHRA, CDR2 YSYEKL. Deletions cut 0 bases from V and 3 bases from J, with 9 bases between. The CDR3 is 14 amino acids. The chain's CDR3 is CASSQDVWGYEQYF. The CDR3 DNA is TGCGCCAGCAGCCAAGATGTTTGGGGCTACGAGCAGTACTTC.

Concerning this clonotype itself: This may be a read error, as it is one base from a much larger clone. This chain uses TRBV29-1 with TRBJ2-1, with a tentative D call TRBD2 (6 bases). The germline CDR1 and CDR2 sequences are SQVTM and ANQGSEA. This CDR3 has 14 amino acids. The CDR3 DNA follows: TGCAGCGATGAAAGAGGGACTGGAAACAATGAGCAGTTCTTC. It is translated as CSDERGTGNNEQFF.

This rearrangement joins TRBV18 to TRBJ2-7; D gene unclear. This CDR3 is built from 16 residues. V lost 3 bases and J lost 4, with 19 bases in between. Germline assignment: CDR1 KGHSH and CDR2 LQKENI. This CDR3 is CASSPITPGLGYEQYF. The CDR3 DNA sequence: TGTGCCAGCTCACCTATAACTCCCGGGTTAGGTTACGAGCAGTACTTC. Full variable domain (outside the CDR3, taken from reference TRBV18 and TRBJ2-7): NAGVMQNPRHLVRRRGQEARLRCSPMKGHSHVYWYRQLPEEGLKFMVYLQKENIIDESGMPKERFSAEFPKEGPSILRIQQVVRGDSAAYFCASSPITPGLGYEQYFGPGTRLTVT.

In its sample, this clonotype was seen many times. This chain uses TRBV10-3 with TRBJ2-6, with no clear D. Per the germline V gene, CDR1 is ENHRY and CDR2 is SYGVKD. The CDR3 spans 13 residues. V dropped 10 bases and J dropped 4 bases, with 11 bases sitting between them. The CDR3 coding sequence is TGTGCCAACCGAGACGGGGGGGCCAACGTCCTGACTTTC. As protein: CANRDGGANVLTF.

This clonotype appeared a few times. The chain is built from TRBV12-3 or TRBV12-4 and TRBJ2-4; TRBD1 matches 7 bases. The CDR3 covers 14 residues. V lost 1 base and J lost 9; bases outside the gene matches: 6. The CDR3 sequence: CASSLGGGVSIQYF. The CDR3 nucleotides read TGTGCCAGCAGTTTAGGAGGGGGCGTCTCCATTCAGTACTTC.

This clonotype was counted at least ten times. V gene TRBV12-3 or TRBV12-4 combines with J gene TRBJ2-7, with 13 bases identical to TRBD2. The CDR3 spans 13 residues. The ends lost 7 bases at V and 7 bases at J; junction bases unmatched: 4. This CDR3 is CASTGLAGDEQYF. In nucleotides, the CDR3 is TGTGCCAGCACTGGACTAGCGGGAGATGAGCAGTACTTC.

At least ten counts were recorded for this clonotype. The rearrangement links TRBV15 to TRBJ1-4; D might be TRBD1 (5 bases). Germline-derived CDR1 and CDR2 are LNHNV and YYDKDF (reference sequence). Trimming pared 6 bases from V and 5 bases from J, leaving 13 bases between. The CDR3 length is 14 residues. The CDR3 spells CATREAQGNEKLFF. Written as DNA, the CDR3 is TGTGCCACCAGAGAAGCTCAGGGCAATGAAAAACTGTTTTTT.

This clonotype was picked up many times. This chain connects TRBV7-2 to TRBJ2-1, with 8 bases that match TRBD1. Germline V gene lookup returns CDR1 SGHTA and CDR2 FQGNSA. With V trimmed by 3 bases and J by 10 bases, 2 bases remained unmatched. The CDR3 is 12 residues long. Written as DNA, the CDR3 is TGTGCCAGCAGCTTCGGACAGGGAGAGCAGTTCTTC. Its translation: CASSFGQGEQFF.

The DNA for the CDR3 is TGTGCCAGCTCACGGGACAGTGATCAGCCCCAGCATTTT. Its protein is CASSRDSDQPQHF. The V gene is TRBV18, the J gene TRBJ1-5, with TRBD1 matching over 7 bases. CDR3 length: 13 residues. Trimming cost V 4 bases and J 5 bases; bases outside gene matches: 2. In germline, CDR1 is KGHSH, CDR2 LQKENI.

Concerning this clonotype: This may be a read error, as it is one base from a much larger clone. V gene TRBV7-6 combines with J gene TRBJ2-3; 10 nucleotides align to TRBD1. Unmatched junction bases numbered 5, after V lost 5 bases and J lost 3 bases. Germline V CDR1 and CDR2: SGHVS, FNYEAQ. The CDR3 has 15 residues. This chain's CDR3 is CASSGQGERTDTQYF. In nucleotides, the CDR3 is TGTGCCAGCAGCGGACAGGGGGAGCGGACAGATACGCAGTATTTT. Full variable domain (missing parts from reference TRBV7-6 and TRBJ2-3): GAGVSQSPRYKVTKRGQDVALRCDPISGHVSLYWYRQALGQGPEFLTYFNYEAQQDKSGLPNDRFSAERPEGSISTLTIQRTEQRDSAMYRCASSGQGERTDTQYFGPGTRLTVL.

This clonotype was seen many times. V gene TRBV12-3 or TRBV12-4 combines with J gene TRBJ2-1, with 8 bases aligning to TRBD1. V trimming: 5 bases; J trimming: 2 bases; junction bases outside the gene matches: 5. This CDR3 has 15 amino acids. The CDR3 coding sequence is TGTGCCAGCAGTGGACAGGGTCGCGCCTACAATGAGCAGTTCTTC. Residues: CASSGQGRAYNEQFF.

CDR3 nucleotide sequence: TGTGCCAGCTCATTCCGACTAGAAGTTGTGAACACCGGGGAGCTGTTTTTT. Protein sequence: CASSFRLEVVNTGELFF. The rearrangement links TRBV18 to TRBJ2-2; tentatively, D is TRBD2 (6 bases). Trimming took 5 bases from V and 1 from J, leaving 17 bases between them. The CDR3 runs to 17 residues. Germline V gene lookup returns CDR1 KGHSH and CDR2 LQKENI. Full variable domain (rest looked up from reference TRBV18 and TRBJ2-2): NAGVMQNPRHLVRRRGQEARLRCSPMKGHSHVYWYRQLPEEGLKFMVYLQKENIIDESGMPKERFSAEFPKEGPSILRIQQVVRGDSAAYFCASSFRLEVVNTGELFFGEGSRLTVL.

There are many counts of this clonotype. CDR3 in amino acids: CASSQEGLAETQYF. Written as DNA, the CDR3 is TGTGCCAGCAGCCAAGAGGGACTAGCAGAGACCCAGTACTTC. V usage is TRBV4-2 and J usage is TRBJ2-5; TRBD2 agrees at 9 bases. Germline CDR1 LGHNA, CDR2 YNFKEQ. The CDR3 is made up of 14 amino acids. With 0 bases clipped from V and 4 bases from J, the junction kept 0 bases outside the gene matches.

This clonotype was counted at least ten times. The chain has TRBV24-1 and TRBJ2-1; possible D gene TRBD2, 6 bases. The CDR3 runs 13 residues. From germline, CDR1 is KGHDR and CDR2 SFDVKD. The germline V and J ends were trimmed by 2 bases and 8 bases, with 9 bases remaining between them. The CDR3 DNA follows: TGTGCCACCAGTGATTCCGGGACTGATGAGCAGTTCTTC. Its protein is CATSDSGTDEQFF.

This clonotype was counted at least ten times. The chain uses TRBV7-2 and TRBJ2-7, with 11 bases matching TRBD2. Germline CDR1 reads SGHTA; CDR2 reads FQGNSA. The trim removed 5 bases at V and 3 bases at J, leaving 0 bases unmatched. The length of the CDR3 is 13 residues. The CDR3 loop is CASSGTSGYEQYF. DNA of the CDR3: TGTGCCAGCAGCGGGACTAGCGGCTACGAGCAGTACTTC.

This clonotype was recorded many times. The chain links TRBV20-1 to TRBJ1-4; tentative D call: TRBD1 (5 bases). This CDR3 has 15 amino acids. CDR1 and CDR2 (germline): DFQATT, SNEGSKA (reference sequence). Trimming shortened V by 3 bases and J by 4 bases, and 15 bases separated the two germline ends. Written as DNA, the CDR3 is TGCAGTGCTAGTGCGACGGGGGATTTTAATGAAAAACTGTTTTTT. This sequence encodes CSASATGDFNEKLFF.

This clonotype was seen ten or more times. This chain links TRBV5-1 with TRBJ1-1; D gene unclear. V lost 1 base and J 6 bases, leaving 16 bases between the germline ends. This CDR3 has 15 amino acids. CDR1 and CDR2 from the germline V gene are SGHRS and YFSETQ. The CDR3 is CASSLQPLDGAEAFF. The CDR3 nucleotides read TGCGCCAGCAGCTTGCAACCCCTAGACGGGGCTGAAGCTTTCTTT. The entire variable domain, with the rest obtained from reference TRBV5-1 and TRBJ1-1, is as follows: KAGVTQTPRYLIKTRGQQVTLSCSPISGHRSVSWYQQTPGQGLQFLFEYFSETQRNKGNFPGRFSGRQFSNSRSEMNVSTLELGDSALYLCASSLQPLDGAEAFFGQGTRLTVV.

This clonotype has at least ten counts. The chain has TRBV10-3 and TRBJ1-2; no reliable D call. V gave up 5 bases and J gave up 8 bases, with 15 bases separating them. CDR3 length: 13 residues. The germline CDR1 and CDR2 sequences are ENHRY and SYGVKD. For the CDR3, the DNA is TGTGCCATCAGTCCTCCTGTCTCGGGCGGCTACACCTTC. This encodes CAISPPVSGGYTF.

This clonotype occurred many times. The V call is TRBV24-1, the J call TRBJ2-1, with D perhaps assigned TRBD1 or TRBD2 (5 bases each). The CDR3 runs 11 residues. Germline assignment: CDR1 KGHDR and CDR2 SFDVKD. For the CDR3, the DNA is TGTGCATCCGGGACGGACAATGAGCAGTTCTTC. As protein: CASGTDNEQFF.

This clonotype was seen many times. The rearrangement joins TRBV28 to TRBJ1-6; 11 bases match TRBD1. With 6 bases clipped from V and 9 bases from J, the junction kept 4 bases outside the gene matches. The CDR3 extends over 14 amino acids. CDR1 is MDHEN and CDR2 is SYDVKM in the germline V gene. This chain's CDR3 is CASRGTGGSSPLHF. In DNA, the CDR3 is TGTGCCAGCAGAGGGACAGGGGGTAGTTCACCCCTCCACTTT.

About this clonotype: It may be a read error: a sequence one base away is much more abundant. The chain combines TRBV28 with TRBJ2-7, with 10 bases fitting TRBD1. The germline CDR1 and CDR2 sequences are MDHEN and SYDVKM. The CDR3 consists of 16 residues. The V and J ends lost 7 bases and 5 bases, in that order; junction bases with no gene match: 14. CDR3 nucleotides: TGTGCCAGCAACCCGGCCGGGACAGGGGTCCCCCACGAGCAGTACTTC. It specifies CASNPAGTGVPHEQYF.

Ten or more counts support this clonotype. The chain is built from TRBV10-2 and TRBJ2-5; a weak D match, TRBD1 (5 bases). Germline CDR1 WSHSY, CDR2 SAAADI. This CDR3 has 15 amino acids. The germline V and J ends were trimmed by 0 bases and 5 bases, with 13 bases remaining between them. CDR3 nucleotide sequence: TGCGCCAGCAGTGAGTCTTTCTCAGGGCTGGAGACCCAGTACTTC. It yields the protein CASSESFSGLETQYF.

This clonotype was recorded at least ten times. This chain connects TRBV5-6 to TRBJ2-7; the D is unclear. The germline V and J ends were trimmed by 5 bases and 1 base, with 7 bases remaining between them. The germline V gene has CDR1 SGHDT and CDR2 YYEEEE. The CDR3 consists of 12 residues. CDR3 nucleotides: TGTGCCAGCAGTTCCATGTCCTACGAGCAGTACTTC. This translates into CASSSMSYEQYF.

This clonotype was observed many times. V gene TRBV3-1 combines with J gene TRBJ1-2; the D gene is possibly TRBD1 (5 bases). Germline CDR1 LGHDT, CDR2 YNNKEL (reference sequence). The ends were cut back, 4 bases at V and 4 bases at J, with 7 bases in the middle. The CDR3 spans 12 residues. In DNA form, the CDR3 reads TGTGCCAGCAGCCTTGGGACCTATGGCTACACCTTC. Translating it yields CASSLGTYGYTF.

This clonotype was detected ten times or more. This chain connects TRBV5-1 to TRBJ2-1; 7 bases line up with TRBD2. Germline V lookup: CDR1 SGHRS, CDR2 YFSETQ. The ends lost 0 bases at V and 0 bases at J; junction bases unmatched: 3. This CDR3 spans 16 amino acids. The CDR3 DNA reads TGCGCCAGCAGCTTGGTCGGGAGGACCTCCTACAATGAGCAGTTCTTC. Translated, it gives CASSLVGRTSYNEQFF.